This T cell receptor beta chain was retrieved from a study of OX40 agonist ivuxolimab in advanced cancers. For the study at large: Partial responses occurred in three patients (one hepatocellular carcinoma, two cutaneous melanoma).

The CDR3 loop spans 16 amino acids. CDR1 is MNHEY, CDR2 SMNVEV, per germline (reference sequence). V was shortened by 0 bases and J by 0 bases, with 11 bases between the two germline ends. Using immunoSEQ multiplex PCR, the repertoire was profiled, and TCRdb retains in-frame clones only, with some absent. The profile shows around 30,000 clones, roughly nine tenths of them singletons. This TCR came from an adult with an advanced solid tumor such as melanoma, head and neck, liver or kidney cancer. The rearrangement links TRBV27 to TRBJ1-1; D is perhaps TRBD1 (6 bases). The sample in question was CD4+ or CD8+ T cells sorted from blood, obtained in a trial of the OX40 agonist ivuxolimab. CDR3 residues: CASSLSAGAMNTEAFF. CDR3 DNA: TGTGCCAGCAGTTTATCGGCAGGGGCCATGAACACTGAAGCTTTCTTT.